The 23 T cell receptor beta chains listed next were all sequenced from one sample in a study of T cell responses to AZD1222 COVID-19 vaccine (dated by TCRdb to about 2021). The library was prepared using the immunoSEQ multiplex PCR assay. The table was pulled from immuneACCESS by TCRdb, which kept in-frame rearrangements only. Such tables lose some clones; where checked, under half of the loss comes from unresolved V genes, and the rest has no known cause. This sample is represented by 150,000 to 200,000 clones; more than 70% of them were singletons. The top ten hold 25% to 30% of the sample. The time point label corresponds to: about 28 days (+/-7) after the second vaccine dose. This sample comprised peripheral blood, obtained 28 days after the second AZD1222 dose. The receptors stem from an adult who received the AZD1222 COVID-19 vaccine.

V usage is TRBV19 and J usage is TRBJ2-5, with D perhaps TRBD1 or TRBD2 (7 bases each). Germline V gives CDR1 LNHDA, CDR2 SQIVND (reference sequence). The CDR3 is 15 residues long. The V gene lost 6 bases and the J gene lost 4 bases, with 18 bases spanning the gap. In DNA, the CDR3 is TGTGCCAGTAGGCAGGGGGGCGGGGGCGTAGAGACCCAGTACTTC. Protein sequence: CASRQGGGGVETQYF.

This clone is a singleton in its sample. The J gene is TRBJ1-6, the V gene TRBV7-8, with D possibly being TRBD1 (5 bases). CDR1 SGHVS and CDR2 FQNEAQ come from the germline V gene. V gave up 4 bases and J gave up 4 bases, with 11 bases separating them. The CDR3 consists of 15 residues. CDR3 DNA sequence: TGTGCCAGCAGCTGGGGCAGGGAATATAATTCACCCCTCCACTTT. Amino acid sequence: CASSWGREYNSPLHF. Complete variable domain (other parts from reference TRBV7-8 and TRBJ1-6): GAGVSQSPRYKVAKRGQDVALRCDPISGHVSLFWYQQALGQGPEFLTYFQNEAQLDKSGLPSDRFFAERPEGSVSTLKIQRTQQEDSAVYLCASSWGREYNSPLHFGNGTRLTVT.

J is TRBJ1-6 and V is TRBV4-3; TRBD1 aligns across 7 bases. Germline loops: CDR1 LGHNA, CDR2 YSLEER. The V and J ends lost 0 bases and 6 bases, in that order; junction bases with no gene match: 5. There are 16 residues in the CDR3. The CDR3 reads CASSQESTGPNSPLHF. CDR3 nucleotides: TGCGCCAGCAGCCAAGAGTCGACAGGGCCTAATTCACCCCTCCACTTT.

CDR3 protein: CASSPRTGGFDDGYTF. The CDR3 coding sequence is TGTGCCAGCAGCCCCCGGACAGGGGGGTTCGACGATGGCTACACCTTC. The genes are TRBV7-8 and TRBJ1-2; 10 positions match TRBD1. V was clipped by 5 bases and J by 6 bases; unmatched bases: 12. The CDR3 loop spans 16 amino acids. Germline V gene sequence: CDR1 SGHVS, CDR2 FQNEAQ.

A single count supports this clone. V and J are TRBV10-3 and TRBJ2-7, with 8 nucleotides matching TRBD2. Per the germline V gene, CDR1 is ENHRY and CDR2 is SYGVKD. The CDR3 sequence is 17 residues long. Trimming at V came to 4 bases and at J to 6 bases, leaving 17 bases not matched to a gene. This chain's CDR3 is CAISVHQREIGYGEQYF. The CDR3, as DNA: TGTGCCATCAGTGTACACCAGCGGGAGATAGGGTACGGCGAGCAGTACTTC.

The chain uses TRBV18 and TRBJ1-1, with a tentative D call TRBD1 (5 bases). Germline loops: CDR1 KGHSH, CDR2 LQKENI. This CDR3 contains 15 residues. V shed 0 bases and J shed 1 base, with 9 bases lying between them. CDR3 bases: TGTGCCAGCTCACCACCGAGCAGGGAGAACACTGAAGCTTTCTTT. Protein product: CASSPPSRENTEAFF.

The chain carries TRBV21-1 and TRBJ2-1; TRBD1 is the table's D call, not checked against the DNA. TRBV21-1 is a listed pseudogene. The CDR3 has 15 amino acids. This chain's CDR3 is CATPDRTPPWNEQFF. The CDR3 coding sequence is TGTGCCACCCCTGACAGGACCCCACCCTGGAATGAGCAGTTCTTC.

The rearrangement uses TRBV19 and TRBJ2-1; D is possibly TRBD2 (5 bases). Germline assignment: CDR1 LNHDA and CDR2 SQIVND (reference sequence). Trimming stripped 5 bases from V and 4 bases from J, with 15 bases between. The length of the CDR3 is 15 residues. CDR3 in DNA: TGTGCCAGTAGTCCGGTTGGGAGTCTGTACAATGAGCAGTTCTTC. This codes for CASSPVGSLYNEQFF.

This chain links TRBV5-3 with TRBJ2-1, with 8 bases fitting TRBD1. TRBV5-3 is placed among ORFs of uncertain function. The CDR3 consists of 17 residues. V lost 2 bases and J lost 4; bases outside the gene matches: 11. This chain's CDR3 is CARSFRRWTGIYNEQFF. The CDR3 nucleotides read TGTGCCAGAAGCTTCCGCCGTTGGACAGGGATATACAATGAGCAGTTCTTC.

The V and J genes are TRBV25-1 and TRBJ1-1, with D maybe TRBD1 (5 bases). From germline, CDR1 is MGHDK and CDR2 SYGVNS. Trimming cost V 8 bases and J 11 bases, with 18 bases left between them. This CDR3 contains 12 residues. The CDR3 DNA reads as TGTGCCAGCTCGAATTGGGGCCAAGACGCTTTCTTT. The encoded protein is CASSNWGQDAFF.

This clone was seen once. The V call is TRBV7-9, the J call TRBJ1-5; the D gene is possibly TRBD1 (5 bases). The CDR3 is 16 residues long. Trimming cost V 1 base and J 0 bases, with 10 bases left between them. Germline loops: CDR1 SEHNR, CDR2 FQNEAQ (reference sequence). As DNA, the CDR3 is TGTGCCAGCAGCTTAGGGGGCGGCTTTAGCAATCAGCCCCAGCATTTT. Translated, it gives CASSLGGGFSNQPQHF. Combining the CDR3 with reference TRBV7-9 and TRBJ1-5 gives the whole variable domain DTGVSQNPRHKITKRGQNVTFRCDPISEHNRLYWYRQTLGQGPEFLTYFQNEAQLEKSRLLSDRFSAERPKGSFSTLEIQRTEQGDSAMYLCASSLGGGFSNQPQHFGDGTRLSIL.

The V and J genes are TRBV7-2 and TRBJ2-7; 12 bases match TRBD2. Unmatched junction bases numbered 9, after V lost 10 bases and J lost 5 bases. The germline gives CDR1 SGHTA, CDR2 FQGNSA. This CDR3 is 14 amino acids long. The chain's CDR3 is CATQTSGGMDEQYF. The CDR3 DNA sequence: TGTGCCACCCAGACTAGCGGGGGAATGGACGAGCAGTACTTC. The entire variable domain, with the rest obtained from reference TRBV7-2 and TRBJ2-7, is as follows: GAGVSQSPSNKVTEKGKDVELRCDPISGHTALYWYRQSLGQGLEFLIYFQGNSAPDKSGLPSDRFSAERTGGSVSTLTIQRTQQEDSAVYLCATQTSGGMDEQYFGPGTRLTVT.

This chain connects TRBV29-1 to TRBJ2-2, with TRBD2 matching over 12 bases. This CDR3 has 17 amino acids. Trimming at V came to 6 bases and at J to 6 bases, leaving 14 bases not matched to a gene. From germline, CDR1 is SQVTM and CDR2 ANQGSEA. Written as DNA, the CDR3 is TGCAGCGTGGTGACTAGCGGGAGAAGGATGGGGGCCGGGGAGCTGTTTTTT. Translating it yields CSVVTSGRRMGAGELFF.

CDR3 amino acids: CASSYYQGGTGELFF. The DNA for the CDR3 is TGTGCCAGCAGTTATTATCAAGGGGGTACCGGGGAGCTGTTTTTT. V is TRBV6-5 and J is TRBJ2-2; D perhaps matches TRBD1 (6 bases). With 3 bases removed from V and 5 bases from J, the gap between germline ends came to 13 bases. The CDR3 is 15 amino acids. Germline CDR1 reads MNHEY; CDR2 reads SVGAGI.

The chain is built from TRBV28 and TRBJ2-7; tentatively, D is TRBD2 (5 bases). The length of the CDR3 is 13 residues. V lost 7 bases and J lost 2, with 12 bases in between. CDR1 and CDR2 (germline): MDHEN, SYDVKM. DNA of the CDR3: TGTGCCAGCAATACTAGAAAAACCTACGAGCAGTACTTC. Protein product: CASNTRKTYEQYF.

This chain connects TRBV5-4 to TRBJ2-1, with D perhaps matching TRBD2 (6 bases). The CDR3 totals 12 residues. The germline V gene encodes CDR1 SGHNT and CDR2 YYREEE (reference sequence). V lost 0 bases and J 8 bases, leaving 6 bases between the germline ends. CDR3 protein: CASSLGGDEQFF. CDR3 nucleotides: TGTGCCAGCAGCTTGGGGGGGGATGAGCAGTTCTTC.

This clone showed up just a few times. The chain employs TRBV7-9 and TRBJ2-3; TRBD1 aligns across 8 bases. The CDR3 sequence is 16 residues long. Germline V gives CDR1 SEHNR, CDR2 FQNEAQ (reference sequence). V lost 5 bases and J lost 3; bases outside the gene matches: 10. The CDR3 sequence is CASSLTGGQMTDTQYF. CDR3 in DNA: TGTGCCAGCAGCCTCACAGGGGGGCAGATGACAGATACGCAGTATTTT.

This sequence joins TRBV6-2 or TRBV6-3 and TRBJ2-3; either TRBD1 or TRBD2 may fit D (6 bases each). The CDR3 is 20 amino acids. With 0 bases removed from V and 4 bases from J, the gap between germline ends came to 26 bases. Germline CDR1 MNHEY, CDR2 SVGEGT. Here the CDR3 DNA reads TGTGCCAGCAGTTACTCGAGGGGGACTGGGTCGTGGCGGAATCCAGATACGCAGTATTTT. Its protein product is CASSYSRGTGSWRNPDTQYF.

The V gene is TRBV28, the J gene TRBJ1-5; D possibly corresponds to TRBD1 (5 bases). Trimming cost V 1 base and J 6 bases, with 13 bases left between them. The CDR3 covers 15 residues. From germline, CDR1 is MDHEN and CDR2 SYDVKM. CDR3: CASSLSLGGGQPQHF. CDR3 coding DNA: TGTGCCAGCAGTTTATCCCTCGGGGGGGGTCAGCCCCAGCATTTT. Supplemented by reference TRBV28 and TRBJ1-5, the full variable domain reads DVKVTQSSRYLVKRTGEKVFLECVQDMDHENMFWYRQDPGLGLRLIYFSYDVKMKEKGDIPEGYSVSREKKERFSLILESASTNQTSMYLCASSLSLGGGQPQHFGDGTRLSIL.

This rearrangement joins TRBV28 to TRBJ2-4; D is ambiguous. This CDR3 spans 12 amino acids. The germline V gene has CDR1 MDHEN and CDR2 SYDVKM. V lost 7 bases and J 6 bases, leaving 10 bases between the germline ends. The CDR3 DNA reads as TGTGCCAGCAAGCCCCACAGAAACATTCAGTACTTC. Protein: CASKPHRNIQYF.

This sequence joins TRBV27 and TRBJ2-4, with D possibly being TRBD2 (6 bases). The CDR3 contains 15 residues. The V gene lost 3 bases and the J gene lost 0 bases, with 9 bases spanning the gap. The germline gives CDR1 MNHEY, CDR2 SMNVEV (reference sequence). CDR3: CASSFGSSAKNIQYF. The CDR3 DNA is TGTGCCAGCAGTTTCGGGAGTTCAGCCAAAAACATTCAGTACTTC.

V gene TRBV28 combines with J gene TRBJ2-7; 10 positions agree with TRBD1. There are 16 residues in the CDR3. After removal of 3 bases from V and 6 bases from J, the junction contained 11 bases not matched to a gene. Germline assignment: CDR1 MDHEN and CDR2 SYDVKM. The CDR3 region has the DNA TGTGCCAGCAGTTTGGGGTTCAGACAGGGGGCCTCCGAGCAGTACTTC. It translates to CASSLGFRQGASEQYF.

The chain recombines TRBV15 with TRBJ2-4; D not resolved. This CDR3 comprises 16 residues. Trimming pared 1 base from V and 2 bases from J, leaving 12 bases between. Germline-derived CDR1 and CDR2 are LNHNV and YYDKDF (reference sequence). The CDR3: CATSRGADTTKNIQYF. CDR3 sequence (DNA): TGTGCCACCAGCAGAGGGGCAGATACTACCAAAAACATTCAGTACTTC.